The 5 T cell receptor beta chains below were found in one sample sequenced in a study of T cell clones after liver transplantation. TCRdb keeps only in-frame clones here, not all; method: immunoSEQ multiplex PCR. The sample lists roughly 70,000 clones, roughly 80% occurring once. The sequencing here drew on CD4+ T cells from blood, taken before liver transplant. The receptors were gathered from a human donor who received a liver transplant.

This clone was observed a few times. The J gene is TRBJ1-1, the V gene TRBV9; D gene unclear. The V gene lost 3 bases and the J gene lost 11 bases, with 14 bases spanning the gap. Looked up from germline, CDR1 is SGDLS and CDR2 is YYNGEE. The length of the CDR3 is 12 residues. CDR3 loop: CASSASLGPAFF. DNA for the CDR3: TGTGCCAGCAGCGCCAGCCTTGGGCCCGCTTTCTTT.

CDR3: CASSIQGSGELEAFF. The CDR3 nucleotides are TGCGCCAGCAGCATACAGGGATCGGGGGAGTTGGAGGCTTTCTTT. The gene calls are TRBV5-1 and TRBJ1-1; a weak D match, TRBD1 (6 bases). Trimming removed 4 bases at V and 11 bases at J, with 24 bases between. The CDR3 totals 15 residues. Germline CDR1 reads SGHRS; CDR2 reads YFSETQ.

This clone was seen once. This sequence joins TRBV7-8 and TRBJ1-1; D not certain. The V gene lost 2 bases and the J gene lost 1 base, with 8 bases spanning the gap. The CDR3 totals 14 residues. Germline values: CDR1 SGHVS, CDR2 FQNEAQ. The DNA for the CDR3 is TGTGCCAGCAGCTTAAGTGAAGGGAACACTGAAGCTTTCTTT. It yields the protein CASSLSEGNTEAFF.

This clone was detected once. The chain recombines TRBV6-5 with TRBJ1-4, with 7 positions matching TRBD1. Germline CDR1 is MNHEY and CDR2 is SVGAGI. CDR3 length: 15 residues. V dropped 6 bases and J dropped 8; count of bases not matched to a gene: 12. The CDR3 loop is CASSRDSRGEEKLFF. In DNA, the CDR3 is TGTGCCAGCAGCAGGGACAGTCGGGGAGAGGAAAAACTGTTTTTT.

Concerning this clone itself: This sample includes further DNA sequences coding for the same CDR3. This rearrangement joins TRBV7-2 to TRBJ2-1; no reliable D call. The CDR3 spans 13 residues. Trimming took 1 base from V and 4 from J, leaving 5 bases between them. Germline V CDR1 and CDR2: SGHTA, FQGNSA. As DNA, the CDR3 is TGTGCCAGCAGCTTAGACGGATACAATGAGCAGTTCTTC. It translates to CASSLDGYNEQFF.